This is a list of T cell receptor beta chains from one sample in a study of spatial heterogeneity in lung cancer. TCRdb reanalysed the 5' RACE reads using MiXCR and keeps one entry per CDR3 protein. The table includes 40,000 to 55,000 distinct CDR3 sequences, approximately 6.3% detected once. Source: PBMCs, taken at surgery. These receptors were collected from a female donor with early-stage non-small cell lung cancer. Both conserved end residues are part of each CDR3. The D gene is left open where the match is weak. Size tells how often a clone was seen (once, few, many) or the class of an expanded clone, and some rows leave it out.

v_gene: TRBV29-1; d_gene: .; j_gene: TRBJ1-2; abundance: few; CDR3aa: CSVDSGTRYGYTF; CDR3nt: TGCAGCGTTGACTCCGGGACAAGATATGGCTACACCTTC
v_gene: TRBV7-9; d_gene: .; j_gene: TRBJ1-1; abundance: .; CDR3aa: CASWDGVTEAFF; CDR3nt: TGTGCCAGCTGGGATGGGGTGACTGAAGCTTTCTTT
v_gene: TRBV6-1; d_gene: TRBD2; j_gene: TRBJ2-3; abundance: many; CDR3aa: CASSQPGLAGMISDTQYF; CDR3nt: TGTGCCAGCAGCCAACCGGGACTAGCGGGGATGATTTCCGATACGCAGTATTTT
v_gene: TRBV18; d_gene: .; j_gene: TRBJ2-1; abundance: few; CDR3aa: CASSPTNNEQFF; CDR3nt: TGTGCCAGCTCACCTACAAACAATGAGCAGTTCTTC
v_gene: TRBV28; d_gene: .; j_gene: TRBJ2-1; abundance: many; CDR3aa: CASSFSDRNEQFF; CDR3nt: TGTGCCAGCAGTTTCAGCGACAGGAATGAGCAGTTCTTC
v_gene: TRBV6-2/TRBV6-3; d_gene: .; j_gene: TRBJ1-5; abundance: many; CDR3aa: CASSYSGEPQHF; CDR3nt: TGTGCCAGCAGTTACTCGGGAGAGCCCCAGCATTTT
v_gene: TRBV29-1; d_gene: TRBD1; j_gene: TRBJ2-1; abundance: many; CDR3aa: CSVGGQGNEQFF; CDR3nt: TGCAGCGTAGGGGGCCAGGGGAATGAGCAGTTCTTC
v_gene: TRBV4-3; d_gene: .; j_gene: TRBJ1-2; abundance: .; CDR3aa: CASSQERGGLDYGYTF; CDR3nt: TGCGCCAGCAGCCAAGAACGGGGCGGCCTTGACTATGGCTACACCTTC
v_gene: TRBV7-9; d_gene: TRBD2; j_gene: TRBJ2-1; abundance: .; CDR3aa: CASSLGLAEYNEQFF; CDR3nt: TGTGCCAGCAGCTTAGGTCTAGCGGAGTACAATGAGCAGTTCTTC
v_gene: TRBV20-1; d_gene: TRBD1; j_gene: TRBJ2-7; abundance: many; CDR3aa: CSARGGQEPYEQYF; CDR3nt: TGCAGTGCTAGAGGGGGACAGGAACCCTACGAGCAGTACTTC
v_gene: TRBV11-2; d_gene: .; j_gene: TRBJ2-1; abundance: .; CDR3aa: CASSRTQVANEQFF; CDR3nt: TGTGCCAGCAGCCGAACTCAGGTGGCCAATGAGCAGTTCTTC
v_gene: TRBV5-1; d_gene: TRBD2; j_gene: TRBJ2-5; abundance: many; CDR3aa: CASSWGSGDQETQYF; CDR3nt: TGCGCCAGCAGCTGGGGTAGCGGGGACCAAGAGACCCAGTACTTC
v_gene: TRBV3-1; d_gene: .; j_gene: TRBJ2-7; abundance: many; CDR3aa: CASSPRDYEQYF; CDR3nt: TGTGCCAGCAGCCCCCGGGACTACGAGCAGTACTTC
v_gene: TRBV28; d_gene: .; j_gene: TRBJ1-1; abundance: many; CDR3aa: CASSYSEYAAFF; CDR3nt: TGTGCCAGCAGCTATTCCGAGTATGCTGCTTTCTTT
v_gene: TRBV18; d_gene: .; j_gene: TRBJ2-4; abundance: many; CDR3aa: CASSSSGGLNIQYF; CDR3nt: TGTGCCAGCTCAAGCTCAGGGGGACTAAACATTCAGTACTTC
v_gene: TRBV4-3; d_gene: .; j_gene: TRBJ1-2; abundance: .; CDR3aa: CASSREDRPGYTF; CDR3nt: TGCGCCAGCAGCCGAGAAGACCGGCCTGGCTACACCTTC
v_gene: TRBV14; d_gene: .; j_gene: TRBJ2-1; abundance: many; CDR3aa: CASSQDLGPFTNEQFF; CDR3nt: TGTGCCAGCAGCCAAGATTTGGGGCCATTTACAAATGAGCAGTTCTTC
v_gene: TRBV28; d_gene: .; j_gene: TRBJ2-1; abundance: few; CDR3aa: CASSSRYRPYNEQFF; CDR3nt: TGTGCCAGCAGTTCCCGATATCGGCCCTACAATGAGCAGTTCTTC
v_gene: TRBV5-1; d_gene: .; j_gene: TRBJ1-3; abundance: .; CDR3aa: CASSHSINSGNTIYF; CDR3nt: TGCGCCAGCAGCCACTCGATAAACTCTGGAAACACCATATATTTT
v_gene: TRBV4-1; d_gene: TRBD1; j_gene: TRBJ2-2; abundance: .; CDR3aa: CASRTGVDTGELFF; CDR3nt: TGCGCCAGTAGAACAGGGGTTGACACCGGGGAGCTGTTTTTT
v_gene: TRBV20-1; d_gene: TRBD2; j_gene: TRBJ2-5; abundance: many; CDR3aa: CSARDPLAGVETQYF; CDR3nt: TGCAGTGCTAGAGACCCCCTAGCGGGGGTGGAGACCCAGTACTTC
v_gene: TRBV29-1; d_gene: .; j_gene: TRBJ2-2; abundance: many; CDR3aa: CSVQDRNTGELFF; CDR3nt: TGCAGCGTTCAGGACCGGAACACCGGGGAGCTGTTTTTT